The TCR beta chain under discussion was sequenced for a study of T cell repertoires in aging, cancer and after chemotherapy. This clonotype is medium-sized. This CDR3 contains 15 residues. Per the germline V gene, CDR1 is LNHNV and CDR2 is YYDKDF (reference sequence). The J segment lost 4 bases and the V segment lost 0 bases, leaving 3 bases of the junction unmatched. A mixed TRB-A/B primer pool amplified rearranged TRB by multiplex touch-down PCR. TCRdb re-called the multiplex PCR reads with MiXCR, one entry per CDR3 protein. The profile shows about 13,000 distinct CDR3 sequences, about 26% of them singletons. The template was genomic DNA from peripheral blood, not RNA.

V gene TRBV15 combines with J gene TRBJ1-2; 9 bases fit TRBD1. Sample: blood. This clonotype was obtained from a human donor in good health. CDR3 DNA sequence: TGTGCCACCAGCAGAGATCTGGGACAGGGCTATGGCTACACCTTC. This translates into CATSRDLGQGYGYTF.